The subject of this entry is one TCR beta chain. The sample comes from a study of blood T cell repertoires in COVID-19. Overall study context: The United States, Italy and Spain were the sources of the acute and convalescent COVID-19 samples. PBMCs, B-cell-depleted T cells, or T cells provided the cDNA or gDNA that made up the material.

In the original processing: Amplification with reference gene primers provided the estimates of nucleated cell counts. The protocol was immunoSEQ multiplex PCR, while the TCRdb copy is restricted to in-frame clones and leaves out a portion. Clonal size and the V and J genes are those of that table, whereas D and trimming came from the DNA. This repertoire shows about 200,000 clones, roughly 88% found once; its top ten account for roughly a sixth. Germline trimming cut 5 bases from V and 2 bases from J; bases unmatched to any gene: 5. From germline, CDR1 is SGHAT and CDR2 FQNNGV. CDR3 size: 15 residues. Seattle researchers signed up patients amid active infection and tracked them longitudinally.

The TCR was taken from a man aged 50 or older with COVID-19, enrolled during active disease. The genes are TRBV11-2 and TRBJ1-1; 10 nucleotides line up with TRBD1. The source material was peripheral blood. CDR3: CASSAWDRGNTEAFF. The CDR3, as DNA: TGTGCCAGCAGCGCTTGGGACAGGGGAAACACTGAAGCTTTCTTT.